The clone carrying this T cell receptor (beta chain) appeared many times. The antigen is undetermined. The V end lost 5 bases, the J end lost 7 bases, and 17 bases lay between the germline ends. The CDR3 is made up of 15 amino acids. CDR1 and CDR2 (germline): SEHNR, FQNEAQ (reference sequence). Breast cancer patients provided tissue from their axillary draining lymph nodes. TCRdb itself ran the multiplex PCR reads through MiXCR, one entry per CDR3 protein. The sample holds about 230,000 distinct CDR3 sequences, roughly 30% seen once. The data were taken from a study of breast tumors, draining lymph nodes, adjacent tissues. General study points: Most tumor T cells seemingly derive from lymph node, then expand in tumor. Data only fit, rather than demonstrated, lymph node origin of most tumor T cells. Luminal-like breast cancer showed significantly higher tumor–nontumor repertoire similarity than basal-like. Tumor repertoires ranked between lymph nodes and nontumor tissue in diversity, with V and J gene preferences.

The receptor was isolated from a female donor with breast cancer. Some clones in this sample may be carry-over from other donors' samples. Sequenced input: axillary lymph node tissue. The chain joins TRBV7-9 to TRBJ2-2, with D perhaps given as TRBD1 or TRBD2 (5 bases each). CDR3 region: CASSHGDGAGGELFF. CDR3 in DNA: TGTGCCAGCAGCCACGGGGACGGGGCTGGCGGGGAGCTGTTTTTT.